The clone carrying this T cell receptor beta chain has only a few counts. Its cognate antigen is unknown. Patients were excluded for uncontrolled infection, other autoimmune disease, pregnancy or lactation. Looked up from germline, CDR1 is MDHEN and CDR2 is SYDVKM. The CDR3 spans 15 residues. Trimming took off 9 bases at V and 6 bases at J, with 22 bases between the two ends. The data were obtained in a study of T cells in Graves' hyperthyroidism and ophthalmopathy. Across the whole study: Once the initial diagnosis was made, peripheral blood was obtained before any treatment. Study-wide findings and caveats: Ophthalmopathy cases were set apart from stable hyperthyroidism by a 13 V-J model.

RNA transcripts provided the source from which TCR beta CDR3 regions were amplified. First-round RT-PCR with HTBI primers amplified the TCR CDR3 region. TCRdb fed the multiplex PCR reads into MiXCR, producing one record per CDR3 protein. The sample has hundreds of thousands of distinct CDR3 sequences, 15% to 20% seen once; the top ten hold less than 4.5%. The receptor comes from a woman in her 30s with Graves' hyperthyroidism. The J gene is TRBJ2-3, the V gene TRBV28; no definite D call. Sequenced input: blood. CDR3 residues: CASKAPRPLVDTQYF. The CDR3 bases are TGTGCCAGTAAGGCCCCGAGACCTCTGGTTGATACGCAGTATTTT.